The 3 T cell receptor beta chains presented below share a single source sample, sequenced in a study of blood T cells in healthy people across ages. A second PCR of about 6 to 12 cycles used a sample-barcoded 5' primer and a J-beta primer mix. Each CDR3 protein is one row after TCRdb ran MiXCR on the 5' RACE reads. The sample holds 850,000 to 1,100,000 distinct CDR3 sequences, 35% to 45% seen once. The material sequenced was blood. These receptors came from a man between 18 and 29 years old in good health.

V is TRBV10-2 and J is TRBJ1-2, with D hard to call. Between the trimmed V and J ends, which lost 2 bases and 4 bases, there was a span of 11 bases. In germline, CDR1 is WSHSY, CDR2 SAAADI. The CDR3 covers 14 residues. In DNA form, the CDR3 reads TGCGCCAGCAGTGAGGCCACTGGAGTCTATGGCTACACCTTC. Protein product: CASSEATGVYGYTF.

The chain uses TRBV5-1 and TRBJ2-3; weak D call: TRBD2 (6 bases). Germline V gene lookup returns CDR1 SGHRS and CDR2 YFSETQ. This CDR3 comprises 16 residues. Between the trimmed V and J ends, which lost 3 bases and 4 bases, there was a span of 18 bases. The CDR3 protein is CASSSNSGSGADTQYF. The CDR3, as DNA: TGCGCCAGCAGCTCTAATAGCGGCTCCGGCGCAGATACGCAGTATTTT.

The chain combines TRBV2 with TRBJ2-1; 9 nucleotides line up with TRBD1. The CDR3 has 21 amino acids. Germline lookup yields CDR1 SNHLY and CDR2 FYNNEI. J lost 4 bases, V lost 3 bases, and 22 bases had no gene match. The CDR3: CASSEFAVVVTGTGQYNEQFF. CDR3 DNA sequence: TGTGCCAGCAGTGAGTTTGCGGTCGTCGTTACTGGGACAGGGCAATACAATGAGCAGTTCTTC.